Below, 8 T cell receptor beta chains from the same sample are listed, as sequenced in a study of blood T cell repertoires in COVID-19. Profiling relied on immunoSEQ multiplex PCR, and the TCRdb table lists in-frame clones only, not all of them. The sample yields approximately 160,000 clones, about 80% seen once. Sequencing was performed on peripheral blood. These TCRs come from a woman of 80 years or more with acute or convalescent COVID-19.

The CDR3 nucleotides read TGCGCCAGCAGCTGGCGGGACAGGTCATTGGCGAACACCGGGGAGCTGTTTTTT. Translation: CASSWRDRSLANTGELFF. This chain joins TRBV5-1 and TRBJ2-2; 8 bases map to TRBD1. This CDR3 region has 18 residues. Losses at the gene ends were 3 bases for V and 0 bases for J; bases not matched to a gene: 10. Germline V lookup: CDR1 SGHRS, CDR2 YFSETQ.

This CDR3 is CASSFERGDTQYF. Written as DNA, the CDR3 is TGTGCCAGCAGCTTCGAAAGAGGGGATACGCAGTATTTT. This chain uses TRBV5-8 with TRBJ2-3; a possible D gene is TRBD2 (5 bases). This CDR3 has 13 amino acids. Germline lookup yields CDR1 SGHTS and CDR2 YDEGEE. Trimming cost V 2 bases and J 6 bases, with 10 bases left between them.

The V and J genes are TRBV29-1 and TRBJ2-7, with a weak D call TRBD1 (6 bases). The CDR3 runs 14 residues. Germline V gives CDR1 SQVTM, CDR2 ANQGSEA. Trimming removed 6 bases at V and 0 bases at J, with 15 bases between. The CDR3 DNA reads as TGCAGCGTGGGGGCGGGTTCGAGCTCCTACGAGCAGTACTTC. This sequence encodes CSVGAGSSSYEQYF.

This chain links TRBV10-3 with TRBJ2-2; D ambiguous. The CDR3 is 14 residues long. Germline loops: CDR1 ENHRY, CDR2 SYGVKD. Trimming took off 6 bases at V and 7 bases at J, with 15 bases between the two ends. The CDR3 nucleotides are TGTGCCATCAGCTCTGCCCTGACTCTCGGGGAGCTGTTTTTT. Its translation is CAISSALTLGELFF.

The chain links TRBV7-9 to TRBJ2-5; D is perhaps TRBD1 (6 bases). Trimming pared 3 bases from V and 2 bases from J, leaving 10 bases between. There are 14 residues in the CDR3. The germline V gene has CDR1 SEHNR and CDR2 FQNEAQ (reference sequence). The CDR3 is CASSFNRVQETQYF. For the CDR3, the DNA is TGTGCCAGCAGCTTCAACAGGGTTCAAGAGACCCAGTACTTC.

V gene TRBV27 combines with J gene TRBJ1-6, with unresolved D. V was clipped by 5 bases and J by 9 bases, with 14 bases between them. The germline V gene encodes CDR1 MNHEY and CDR2 SMNVEV (reference sequence). The CDR3 has 14 amino acids. This CDR3 reads CASSPADRGSPLHF. DNA of the CDR3: TGTGCCAGCAGTCCAGCCGACCGGGGTTCACCCCTCCACTTT.

This chain joins TRBV11-3 and TRBJ2-7; 9 bases are a match to TRBD1. Trimming took 4 bases from V and 1 from J; bases not matched to a gene: 8. The germline CDR1 and CDR2 sequences are SGHNT and YENEEA. This CDR3 contains 16 residues. CDR3 loop: CASSWGTGSGSYEQYF. The CDR3 DNA sequence: TGTGCCAGCAGCTGGGGGACAGGGTCCGGGTCCTACGAGCAGTACTTC.

V and J are TRBV3-1 (or the pseudogene TRBV3-2) and TRBJ1-2, with 9 bases fitting TRBD1. After removal of 3 bases from V and 4 bases from J, the junction contained 9 bases not matched to a gene. CDR1 and CDR2 from the germline V gene are LGHDT and YNNKEL (reference sequence). This CDR3 contains 16 residues. CDR3 DNA sequence: TGTGCCAGCAGCCAGGGACAGGGCTCCGCGCTCTATGGCTACACCTTC. Amino acid sequence: CASSQGQGSALYGYTF.